Here is one T cell receptor beta chain with its context. Its antigen has not been determined. No base qualities exist here, and no much larger clone lies one base off it. The sample originates from a study of T-cell reconstitution after alpha-beta-depleted transplantation in children (dated by TCRdb to 2016 to 2017). Broadly, across the study: Using TCR repertoire profiling, the study quantitatively followed how T-cell immune reconstitution unfolded in children after TCRalphabeta/CD19-depleted allogeneic hematopoietic cell transplantation.

Preparation of the library involved PCR. Sequencing instrument: Illumina HiSeq 2500. Molecular barcoding was employed in the preparation of TCR libraries, with unique molecular identifiers being used to normalize TCRbeta repertoire quantification. TCRdb applied fastp at Q25 and MiXCR to the public reads, then kept only in-frame beta chains. CDR3 protein sequences are deduplicated, and each keeps its most common genes and DNA. The sample data list around 490,000 distinct CDR3 sequences, and 10% to 12% of these were observed just once. The ten most abundant clones make up around 15% of the sample. This specimen's treatment or condition label, per the study, means: allogeneic hematopoietic cell transplantation with graft depleted of TCRalphabeta T cells and CD19 B cells. The children who served as transplant recipients had been given grafts of TCRalphabeta/CD19-depleted allogeneic hematopoietic cells.

Including cysteine and phenylalanine, the CDR3 has 14 amino acids. The DNA shown is the 42-base CDR3, in frame from base 1. V is shortened by 7 bases, J by 4 bases, and the region joining them spans 11 bases. From the germline V gene, CDR1 is MDHEN and CDR2 is SYDVKM. Overall results and qualifications from the work: In some patients, the high TCRbeta diversity seen at day 60 was put down to recipient T cells and intrathymic progenitors that had survived conditioning. About two months after transplant, the apparently early recovery of alphabetaT-cell counts reportedly depended on just several hundred clones that had expanded rapidly and came from non-depleted graft cells. Over the following months the frequencies of hyperexpanded clones went down, and after one year T-cell counts and TCRbeta diversity were mostly credited to newly produced T cells.

The rearrangement combines TRBV28 with TRBJ1-6, with TRBD1 perhaps the D gene, on 6 matching bases. The clonotype comes from a female patient aged 2-10 years who had a stem cell transplant for aplastic anemia, so the T cells may come from the graft donor. The sample was PBMCs, mostly from graft donor cells, taken 180 days after TCRalphabeta/CD19-depleted stem cell transplant. The CDR3 loop reads CASTGTKYNSPLHF. At the DNA level, the sequence is TGTGCCAGCACCGGGACAAAATATAATTCACCCCTCCACTTT.